These T cell receptor beta chains were read from a single sample in a study of blood T cell repertoires in COVID-19. Some clones are missing from TCRdb's copy, which holds only in-frame ones; the method was immunoSEQ multiplex PCR. Seen here are 250,000 or so clones, over 65% observed once, and the top ten hold around 3.4%. The sample was peripheral blood. These receptors came from a woman of 80 years or more with acute or convalescent COVID-19. CDR3s include the opening cysteine and the closing phenylalanine or tryptophan. The D gene is left open where the match is weak. Rows may omit the clone size; those that give it use once, few, many or a size class.

d_call: NA
j_call: TRBJ2-1
clone_size: NA
v_call: TRBV7-6
cdr3_aa: CASSLRHEGAYNEQFF
cdr3_nt: TGTGCCAGCAGCCTCCGGCACGAGGGTGCCTACAATGAGCAGTTCTTC

d_call: NA
j_call: TRBJ1-2
clone_size: few
v_call: TRBV6-5
cdr3_aa: CASSYEVGYGYTF
cdr3_nt: TGTGCCAGCAGTTACGAGGTCGGCTATGGCTACACCTTC

d_call: NA
j_call: TRBJ1-6
clone_size: NA
v_call: TRBV7-9
cdr3_aa: CASSSNSGGNNSPLHF
cdr3_nt: TGTGCCAGCAGCTCCAACAGCGGGGGAAATAATTCACCCCTCCACTTT

d_call: NA
j_call: TRBJ1-3
clone_size: many
v_call: TRBV3-1/TRBV3-2
cdr3_aa: CASSQARSGNTIYF
cdr3_nt: TGTGCCAGCAGCCAAGCTCGCTCTGGAAACACCATATATTTT

d_call: TRBD2
j_call: TRBJ2-7
clone_size: NA
v_call: TRBV6-5
cdr3_aa: CASRRGGNSYEQYF
cdr3_nt: TGTGCCAGCAGACGGGGGGGGAACTCCTACGAGCAGTACTTC

d_call: NA
j_call: TRBJ1-1
clone_size: few
v_call: TRBV2
cdr3_aa: CASSVQKNTEAFF
cdr3_nt: TGTGCCAGCAGTGTCCAGAAGAACACTGAAGCTTTCTTT

d_call: NA
j_call: TRBJ1-2
clone_size: NA
v_call: TRBV7-9
cdr3_aa: CASSLALTVNYGYTF
cdr3_nt: TGTGCCAGCAGCTTAGCCTTAACAGTAAACTATGGCTACACCTTC

d_call: TRBD2
j_call: TRBJ2-1
clone_size: many
v_call: TRBV7-6
cdr3_aa: CASSLPGLASNEQFF
cdr3_nt: TGTGCCAGCAGCTTACCGGGACTAGCTTCCAATGAGCAGTTCTTC

d_call: TRBD1
j_call: TRBJ2-7
clone_size: NA
v_call: TRBV2
cdr3_aa: CASKSGGHEQYF
cdr3_nt: TGTGCCAGCAAATCAGGGGGCCACGAGCAGTACTTC

d_call: TRBD2
j_call: TRBJ2-7
clone_size: NA
v_call: TRBV7-9
cdr3_aa: CASSQSGRVYEQYF
cdr3_nt: TGTGCCAGCAGCCAAAGCGGGAGGGTCTACGAGCAGTACTTC

d_call: TRBD2
j_call: TRBJ2-5
clone_size: NA
v_call: TRBV2
cdr3_aa: CASRRTSGGAGETQYF
cdr3_nt: TGTGCCAGCCGACGGACTAGCGGGGGGGCGGGAGAGACCCAGTACTTC

d_call: NA
j_call: TRBJ1-6
clone_size: NA
v_call: TRBV6-5
cdr3_aa: CASSITGWGSPLHF
cdr3_nt: TGTGCCAGCAGCATCACAGGGTGGGGTTCACCCCTCCACTTT

d_call: NA
j_call: TRBJ1-4
clone_size: once
v_call: TRBV2
cdr3_aa: CASSREGGFNEKLFF
cdr3_nt: TGTGCCAGCAGCAGGGAGGGGGGTTTTAATGAAAAACTGTTTTTT

d_call: TRBD1
j_call: TRBJ1-1
clone_size: NA
v_call: TRBV5-1
cdr3_aa: CASSSGQALSTEAFF
cdr3_nt: TGCGCCAGCAGCTCGGGACAGGCTTTAAGTACTGAAGCTTTCTTT

d_call: NA
j_call: TRBJ1-1
clone_size: NA
v_call: TRBV5-6
cdr3_aa: CASSRGEGGGSAEAFF
cdr3_nt: TGTGCCAGCAGCCGCGGGGAGGGCGGGGGCAGTGCTGAAGCTTTCTTT

d_call: TRBD2
j_call: TRBJ2-2
clone_size: few
v_call: TRBV2
cdr3_aa: CASSEETSGRTGELFF
cdr3_nt: TGTGCCAGCAGTGAAGAGACTAGCGGGAGAACCGGGGAGCTGTTTTTT

d_call: NA
j_call: TRBJ2-2
clone_size: NA
v_call: TRBV15
cdr3_aa: CATSQQGASGELFF
cdr3_nt: TGTGCCACCTCCCAACAGGGCGCGTCCGGGGAGCTGTTTTTT

d_call: NA
j_call: TRBJ2-3
clone_size: NA
v_call: TRBV9
cdr3_aa: CASSTGTTSTDTQYF
cdr3_nt: TGTGCCAGCAGCACCGGGACAACCAGCACAGATACGCAGTATTTT

d_call: NA
j_call: TRBJ1-6
clone_size: NA
v_call: TRBV18
cdr3_aa: CASSPQGFGNSPLHF
cdr3_nt: TGTGCCAGCTCACCCCAGGGGTTTGGTAATTCACCCCTCCACTTT

d_call: NA
j_call: TRBJ1-5
clone_size: NA
v_call: TRBV15
cdr3_aa: CATSRDLQSRSQPQHF
cdr3_nt: TGTGCCACCAGCAGAGATCTCCAGAGTCGGAGTCAGCCCCAGCATTTT

d_call: NA
j_call: TRBJ2-1
clone_size: NA
v_call: TRBV6-5
cdr3_aa: CASSRSGWYNEQFF
cdr3_nt: TGTGCCAGCAGTCGCTCGGGTTGGTACAATGAGCAGTTCTTC

d_call: NA
j_call: TRBJ1-1
clone_size: NA
v_call: TRBV3-1/TRBV3-2
cdr3_aa: CASSQVTTARGTEAFF
cdr3_nt: TGTGCCAGCAGCCAAGTTACTACAGCCAGGGGCACTGAAGCTTTCTTT

d_call: NA
j_call: TRBJ1-2
clone_size: NA
v_call: TRBV2
cdr3_aa: CASSRLIYGYTF
cdr3_nt: TGTGCCAGCAGCCGACTGATCTATGGCTACACCTTC

d_call: TRBD1
j_call: TRBJ1-5
clone_size: NA
v_call: TRBV20-1
cdr3_aa: CSASPGGVEPQHF
cdr3_nt: TGCAGTGCTAGTCCAGGGGGCGTGGAGCCCCAGCATTTT

d_call: TRBD2
j_call: TRBJ2-1
clone_size: NA
v_call: TRBV29-1
cdr3_aa: CSVEGTRDSYNEQFF
cdr3_nt: TGCAGCGTTGAAGGGACTAGGGATTCCTACAATGAGCAGTTCTTC

d_call: NA
j_call: TRBJ1-1
clone_size: few
v_call: TRBV19
cdr3_aa: CASRQTRTRNTEAFF
cdr3_nt: TGTGCCAGTCGACAGACAAGGACGAGGAACACTGAAGCTTTCTTT

d_call: TRBD1
j_call: TRBJ2-7
clone_size: once
v_call: TRBV6-2/TRBV6-3
cdr3_aa: CASSYPQGSEQYF
cdr3_nt: TGTGCCAGCAGTTACCCACAGGGGAGCGAGCAGTACTTC

d_call: NA
j_call: TRBJ1-2
clone_size: NA
v_call: TRBV28
cdr3_aa: CASSSLPTVDYGYTF
cdr3_nt: TGTGCCAGCAGTTCCCTACCGACAGTTGACTATGGCTACACCTTC

d_call: NA
j_call: TRBJ1-1
clone_size: NA
v_call: TRBV5-5
cdr3_aa: CASSRSYGNTEAFF
cdr3_nt: TGTGCCAGCAGCCGGTCTTATGGGAACACTGAAGCTTTCTTT

d_call: NA
j_call: TRBJ2-7
clone_size: once
v_call: TRBV3-1/TRBV3-2
cdr3_aa: CASSQKRTANEQYF
cdr3_nt: TGTGCCAGCAGCCAAAAAAGGACAGCTAACGAGCAGTACTTC

d_call: TRBD2
j_call: TRBJ2-3
clone_size: NA
v_call: TRBV19
cdr3_aa: CASSSGLGASADTQYF
cdr3_nt: TGTGCCAGTAGTTCCGGACTAGGAGCTTCGGCCGATACGCAGTATTTT

d_call: NA
j_call: TRBJ1-4
clone_size: NA
v_call: TRBV18
cdr3_aa: CASSALVGVEKLFF
cdr3_nt: TGTGCCAGCTCAGCATTAGTCGGGGTTGAAAAACTGTTTTTT